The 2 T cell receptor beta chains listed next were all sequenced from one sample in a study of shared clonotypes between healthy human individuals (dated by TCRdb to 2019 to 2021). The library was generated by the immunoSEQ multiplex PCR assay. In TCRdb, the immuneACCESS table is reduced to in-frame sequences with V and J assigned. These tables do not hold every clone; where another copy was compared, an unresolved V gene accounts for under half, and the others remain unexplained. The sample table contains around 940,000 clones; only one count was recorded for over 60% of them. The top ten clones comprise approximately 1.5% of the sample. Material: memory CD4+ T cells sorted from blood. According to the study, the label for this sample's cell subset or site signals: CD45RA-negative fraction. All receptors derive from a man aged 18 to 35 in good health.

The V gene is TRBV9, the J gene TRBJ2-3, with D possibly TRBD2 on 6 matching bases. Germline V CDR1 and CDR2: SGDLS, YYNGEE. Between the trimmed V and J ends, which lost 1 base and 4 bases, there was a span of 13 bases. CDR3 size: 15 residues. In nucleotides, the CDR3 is TGTGCCAGCAGCGTACTAGGAGGGAGTGCAGATACGCAGTATTTT. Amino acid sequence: CASSVLGGSADTQYF. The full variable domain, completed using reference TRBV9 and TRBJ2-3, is DSGVTQTPKHLITATGQRVTLRCSPRSGDLSVYWYQQSLDQGLQFLIQYYNGEERAKGNILERFSAQQFPDLHSELNLSSLELGDSALYFCASSVLGGSADTQYFGPGTRLTVL.

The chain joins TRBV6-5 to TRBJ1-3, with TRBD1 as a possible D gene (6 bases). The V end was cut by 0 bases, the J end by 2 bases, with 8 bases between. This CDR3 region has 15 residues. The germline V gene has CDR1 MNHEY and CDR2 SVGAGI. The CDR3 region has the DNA TGTGCCAGCAGTTACTCAGGGGGGACTGGAAACACCATATATTTT. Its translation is CASSYSGGTGNTIYF.